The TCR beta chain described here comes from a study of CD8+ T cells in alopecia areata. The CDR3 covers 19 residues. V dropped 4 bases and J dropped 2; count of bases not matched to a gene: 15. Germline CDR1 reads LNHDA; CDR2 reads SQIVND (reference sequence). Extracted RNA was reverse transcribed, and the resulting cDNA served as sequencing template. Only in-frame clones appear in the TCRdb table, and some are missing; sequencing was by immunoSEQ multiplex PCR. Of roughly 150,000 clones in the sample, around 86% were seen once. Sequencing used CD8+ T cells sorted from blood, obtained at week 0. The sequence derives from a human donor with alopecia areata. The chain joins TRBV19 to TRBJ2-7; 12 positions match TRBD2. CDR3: CASSKTPGLAGPSTYEQYF. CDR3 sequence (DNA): TGTGCCAGTAGTAAGACGCCGGGACTAGCGGGCCCTAGTACCTACGAGCAGTACTTC.